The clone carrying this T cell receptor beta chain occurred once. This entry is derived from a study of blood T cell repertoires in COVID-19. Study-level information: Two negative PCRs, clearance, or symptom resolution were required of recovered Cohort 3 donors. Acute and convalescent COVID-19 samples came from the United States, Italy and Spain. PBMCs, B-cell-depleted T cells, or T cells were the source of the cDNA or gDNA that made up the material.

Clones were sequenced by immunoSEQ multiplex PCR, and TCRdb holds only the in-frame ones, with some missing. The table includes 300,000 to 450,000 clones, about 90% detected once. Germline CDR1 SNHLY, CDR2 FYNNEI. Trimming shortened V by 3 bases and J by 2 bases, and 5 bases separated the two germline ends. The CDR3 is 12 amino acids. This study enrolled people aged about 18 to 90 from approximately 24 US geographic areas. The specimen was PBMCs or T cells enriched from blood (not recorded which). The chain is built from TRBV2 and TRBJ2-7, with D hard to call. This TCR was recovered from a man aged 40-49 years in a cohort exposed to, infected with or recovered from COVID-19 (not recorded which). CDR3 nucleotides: TGTGCCAGCAGTGAGCTAGCCTACGAGCAGTACTTC. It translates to CASSELAYEQYF.